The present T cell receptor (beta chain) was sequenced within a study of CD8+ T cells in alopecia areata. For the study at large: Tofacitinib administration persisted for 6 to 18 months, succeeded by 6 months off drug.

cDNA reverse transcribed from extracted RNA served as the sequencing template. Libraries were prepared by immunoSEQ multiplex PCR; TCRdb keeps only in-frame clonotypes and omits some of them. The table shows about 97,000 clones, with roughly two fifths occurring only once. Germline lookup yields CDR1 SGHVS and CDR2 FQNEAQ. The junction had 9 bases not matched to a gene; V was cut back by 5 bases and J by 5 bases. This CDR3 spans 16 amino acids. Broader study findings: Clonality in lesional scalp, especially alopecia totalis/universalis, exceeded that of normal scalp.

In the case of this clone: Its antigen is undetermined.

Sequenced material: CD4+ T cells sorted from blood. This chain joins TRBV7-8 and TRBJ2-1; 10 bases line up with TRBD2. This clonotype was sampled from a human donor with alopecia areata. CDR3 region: CASSQASGGGHNEQFF. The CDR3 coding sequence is TGTGCCAGCAGCCAAGCCAGCGGGGGGGGTCACAATGAGCAGTTCTTC.